A single sample is the source of the 9 T cell receptor beta chains below, sequenced in a study of response to subunit inactivated influenza vaccine. Each CDR3 protein is one row after TCRdb ran MiXCR on the RT-PCR reads. The sample records approximately 480,000 distinct CDR3 sequences, approximately 11% being singletons. The source was PBMCs from blood, collected roughly 6 weeks after vaccination. These TCRs come from a man aged 50 or older who received an inactivated influenza vaccine.

This clonotype was detected only a few times. This sequence joins TRBV20-1 and TRBJ1-2, with 9 nucleotides matching TRBD1. The germline gives CDR1 DFQATT, CDR2 SNEGSKA (reference sequence). Trimming cost V 2 bases and J 4 bases; bases outside gene matches: 11. The CDR3 has 16 amino acids. This chain's CDR3 is CSARNLDRGNLYGYTF. The CDR3 region has the DNA TGCAGTGCTAGAAATCTGGACAGGGGAAACCTCTATGGCTACACCTTC.

The chain couples TRBV6-1 to TRBJ1-1, with D tentatively TRBD1 (6 bases). V was cut by 10 bases and J by 7 bases, with 19 bases left in between. This CDR3 is 13 amino acids long. The germline gives CDR1 MNHNS, CDR2 SASEGT. The CDR3 bases are TGTGCCATCAAGGACAGTCTCACTCTTGAAGCTTTCTTT. As protein: CAIKDSLTLEAFF.

This chain connects TRBV7-9 to TRBJ1-2; TRBD1 is a possible D gene (5 bases). Trimming took off 1 base at V and 8 bases at J, with 11 bases between the two ends. The CDR3 runs to 13 residues. Germline CDR1 and CDR2: SEHNR and FQNEAQ (reference sequence). This CDR3 is CASSLGFRDGYTF. Written as DNA, the CDR3 is TGTGCCAGCAGCTTAGGGTTCAGGGACGGCTACACCTTC.

This clonotype was recorded a few times. The rearrangement uses TRBV6-1 and TRBJ2-5; TRBD1 matches at 8 bases. This CDR3 is built from 14 residues. Per germline, CDR1 MNHNS and CDR2 SASEGT. V lost 6 bases and J lost 2; bases outside the gene matches: 5. For the CDR3, the DNA is TGTGCCAGCAGCCTTCGACAGGGGCAAGAGACCCAGTACTTC. Its translation: CASSLRQGQETQYF.

V is TRBV28 and J is TRBJ2-2; D may match TRBD1 or TRBD2 (7 bases each). Germline loops: CDR1 MDHEN, CDR2 SYDVKM. The CDR3 runs 14 residues. The V end was cut by 10 bases, the J end by 5 bases, with 17 bases between. The CDR3 DNA reads as TGTGCCATCCGGGAGGCAGGGGGAACCGGGGAGCTGTTTTTT. It codes for CAIREAGGTGELFF.

This clonotype was found many times. V is TRBV5-1 and J is TRBJ2-7, with 7 bases aligning to TRBD1. The CDR3 is 15 amino acids. The germline CDR1 and CDR2 sequences are SGHRS and YFSETQ. V was clipped by 4 bases and J by 3 bases; unmatched bases: 10. The CDR3 nucleotides read TGCGCCAGCAGCCCCCGGCCGGGACAGAGCTACGAGCAGTACTTC. Its translation is CASSPRPGQSYEQYF.

J is TRBJ2-5 and V is TRBV18, with D perhaps TRBD1 or TRBD2 (5 bases each). CDR1 and CDR2 from the germline V gene are KGHSH and LQKENI. This CDR3 comprises 15 residues. Trimming took 2 bases from V and 7 from J, leaving 17 bases between them. CDR3 region: CASSPSQTLRGTQYF. CDR3 sequence (DNA): TGTGCCAGCTCACCAAGCCAGACCCTGAGGGGGACCCAGTACTTC.

This clonotype was counted ten times or more. The V call is TRBV6-2 or TRBV6-3, the J call TRBJ2-7; D gene ambiguous. V was cut by 6 bases and J by 4 bases, with 10 bases left in between. The CDR3 has 12 residues. Germline assignment: CDR1 MNHEY and CDR2 SVGEGT. The CDR3 loop reads CASSQRPYEQYF. CDR3 sequence (DNA): TGTGCCAGCAGCCAGCGCCCTTACGAGCAGTACTTC.

This clonotype was found many times. This chain joins TRBV5-1 and TRBJ1-2, with D possibly being TRBD1 (6 bases). CDR3 length equals 16 residues. Looked up from germline, CDR1 is SGHRS and CDR2 is YFSETQ. Trimming removed 0 bases at V and 5 bases at J, with 17 bases between. CDR3 residues: CASSLGTNTGMYGYTF. The CDR3 region has the DNA TGCGCCAGCAGCTTGGGGACGAACACAGGGATGTATGGCTACACCTTC.